This TCR beta chain is from a study of T cell changes during pregnancy in multiple sclerosis. CDR1 is PRHDT and CDR2 is FYEKMQ in the germline V gene (reference sequence). This CDR3 spans 16 amino acids. The V segment lost 4 bases and the J segment 3 bases; nucleotides outside the gene matches: 11. Clones were read by immunoSEQ multiplex PCR, and TCRdb kept only the in-frame ones, dropping some. The table records more than 30,000 clones, around 89% of them present only once. The rearrangement links TRBV13 to TRBJ1-1; TRBD1 agrees at 7 bases. The source of this sequence is a female donor with multiple sclerosis, enrolled in a pregnancy study. The specimen comprised CD8+ T cells from peripheral blood mononuclear cells, sampled in the second trimester of pregnancy. The CDR3 region has the DNA TGTGCCAGCAGCTCCTTAGGCCTCACAGGGGACACTGAAGCTTTCTTT. Residues: CASSSLGLTGDTEAFF. The full variable domain, in which reference TRBV13 and TRBJ1-1 provide the parts outside the CDR3, is AAGVIQSPRHLIKEKRETATLKCYPIPRHDTVYWYQQGPGQDPQFLISFYEKMQSDKGSIPDRFSAQQFSDYHSELNMSSLELGDSALYFCASSSLGLTGDTEAFFGQGTRLTVV.